Listed here is a single T cell receptor (beta chain). Here immunoSEQ multiplex PCR was the method, and the copy in TCRdb shows in-frame clones only, minus some. Here the sample spans 250,000 or so clones, 85% to 90% being singletons. This sample is drawn from a study of blood T cell repertoires in COVID-19. Study context: Sample material is recorded as cDNA or gDNA derived from T cells, B-cell-depleted T cells, or PBMCs.

Germline V CDR1 and CDR2: MNHEY, SMNVEV (reference sequence). V was pared by 5 bases and J by 7 bases, with 7 bases of the junction left unmatched. The CDR3 has 14 amino acids. Enrolled during active infection, Seattle patients were then followed longitudinally. The sequence was collected from a woman aged 60 to 75 with COVID-19, enrolled during active disease. Sequenced input: peripheral blood. V is TRBV27 and J is TRBJ2-3; 9 bases match TRBD1. CDR3: CASSPWDRVNTQYF. The CDR3 DNA follows: TGTGCCAGCAGTCCCTGGGACAGGGTAAATACGCAGTATTTT.